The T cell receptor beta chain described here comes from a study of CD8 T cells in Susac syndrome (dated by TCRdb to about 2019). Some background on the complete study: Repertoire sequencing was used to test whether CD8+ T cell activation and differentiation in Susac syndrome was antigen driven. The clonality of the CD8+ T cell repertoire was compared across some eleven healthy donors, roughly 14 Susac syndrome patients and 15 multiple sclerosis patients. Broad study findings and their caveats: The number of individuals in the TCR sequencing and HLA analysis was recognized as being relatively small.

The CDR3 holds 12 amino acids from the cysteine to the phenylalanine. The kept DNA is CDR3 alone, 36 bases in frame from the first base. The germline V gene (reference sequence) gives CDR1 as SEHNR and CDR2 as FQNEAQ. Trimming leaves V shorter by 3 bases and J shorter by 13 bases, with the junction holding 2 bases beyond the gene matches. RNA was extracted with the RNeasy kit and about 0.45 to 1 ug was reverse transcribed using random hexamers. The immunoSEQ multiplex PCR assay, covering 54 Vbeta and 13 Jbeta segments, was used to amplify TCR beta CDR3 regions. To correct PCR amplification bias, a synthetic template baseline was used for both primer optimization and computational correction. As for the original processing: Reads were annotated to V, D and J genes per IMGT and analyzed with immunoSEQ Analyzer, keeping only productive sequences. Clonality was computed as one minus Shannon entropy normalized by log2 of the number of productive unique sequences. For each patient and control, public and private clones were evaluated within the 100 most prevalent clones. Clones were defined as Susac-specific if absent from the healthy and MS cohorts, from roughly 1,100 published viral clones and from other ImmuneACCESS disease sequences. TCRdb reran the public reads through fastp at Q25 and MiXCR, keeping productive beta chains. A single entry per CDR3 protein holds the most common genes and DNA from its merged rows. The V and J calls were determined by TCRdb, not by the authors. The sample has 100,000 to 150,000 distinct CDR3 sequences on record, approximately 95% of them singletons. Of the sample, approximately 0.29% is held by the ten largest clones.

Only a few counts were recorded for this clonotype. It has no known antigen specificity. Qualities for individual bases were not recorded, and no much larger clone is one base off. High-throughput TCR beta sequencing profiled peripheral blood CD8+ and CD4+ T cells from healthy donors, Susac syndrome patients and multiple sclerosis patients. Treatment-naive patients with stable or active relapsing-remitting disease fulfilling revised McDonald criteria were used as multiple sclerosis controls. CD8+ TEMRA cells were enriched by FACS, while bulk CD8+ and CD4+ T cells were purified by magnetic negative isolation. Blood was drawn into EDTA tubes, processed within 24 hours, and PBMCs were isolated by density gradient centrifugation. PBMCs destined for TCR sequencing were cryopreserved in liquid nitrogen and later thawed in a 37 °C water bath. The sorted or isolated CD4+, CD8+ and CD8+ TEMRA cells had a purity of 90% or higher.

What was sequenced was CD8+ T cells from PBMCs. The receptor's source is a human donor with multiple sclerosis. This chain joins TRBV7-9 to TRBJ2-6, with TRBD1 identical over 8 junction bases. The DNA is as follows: TGTGCCAGCAGCTTGGGACAGGAAGTCCTGACTTTC. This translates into CASSLGQEVLTF.